The 23 T cell receptor beta chains in this list originate from one sample, sequenced in a study of blood T cell repertoires in COVID-19. Clones were sequenced by immunoSEQ multiplex PCR, and TCRdb holds only the in-frame ones, with some missing. The sample comprises a few hundred thousand clones, about 90% of which are singletons, and about 1.2% rests with the top ten. Sequencing was carried out using PBMCs or T cells enriched from blood (not recorded which). The source of these receptors is a human donor in a cohort exposed to, infected with or recovered from COVID-19 (not recorded which). The donor label of this sample is uncertain.

Only a few counts were recorded for this clone. The J gene is TRBJ1-6, the V gene TRBV9; maybe TRBD1 (5 bases). CDR1 and CDR2 from the germline V gene are SGDLS and YYNGEE. V gave up 4 bases and J gave up 9 bases, with 14 bases separating them. This CDR3 has 14 residues. This chain's CDR3 is CASSRQTGGSPLHF. The CDR3 bases are TGTGCCAGCAGCCGACAGACCGGGGGTTCACCCCTCCACTTT.

CDR3 protein: CASSGLAGGRTDTQYF. CDR3 bases: TGTGCCAGCAGTGGACTAGCGGGGGGTAGGACAGATACGCAGTATTTT. This rearrangement joins TRBV9 to TRBJ2-3, with TRBD2 identical over 14 bases. Germline loops: CDR1 SGDLS, CDR2 YYNGEE. The CDR3 has 16 residues. V dropped 5 bases and J dropped 3; count of bases not matched to a gene: 5.

This clone has a handful of counts. The V and J genes are TRBV6-5 and TRBJ1-2; 9 bases are a match to TRBD1. Trimming at V came to 6 bases and at J to 4 bases, leaving 6 bases not matched to a gene. The length of the CDR3 is 14 residues. Germline CDR1 is MNHEY and CDR2 is SVGAGI. CDR3 in amino acids: CASSRDREAYGYTF. In DNA, the CDR3 is TGTGCCAGCAGCCGGGACAGGGAGGCCTATGGCTACACCTTC.

The V gene is TRBV6-2 or TRBV6-3, the J gene TRBJ1-1, with D unresolved. There are 14 residues in the CDR3. The germline V and J ends were trimmed by 6 bases and 5 bases, with 16 bases remaining between them. Germline assignment: CDR1 MNHEY and CDR2 SVGEGT. CDR3 loop: CASSWGAERTEAFF. As DNA, the CDR3 is TGTGCCAGCAGCTGGGGAGCCGAGAGGACTGAAGCTTTCTTT.

This clone was observed a single time. The chain employs TRBV6-5 and TRBJ1-2; D is perhaps TRBD1 (5 bases). Trimming left V 5 bases short and J 4 bases short, with 17 bases between. Germline CDR1 and CDR2: MNHEY and SVGAGI. This CDR3 comprises 15 residues. CDR3 loop: CASSHIQGGGYGYTF. The CDR3 DNA sequence: TGTGCCAGCAGTCATATCCAGGGAGGTGGCTATGGCTACACCTTC.

V gene TRBV27 combines with J gene TRBJ1-1, with TRBD1 as a possible D gene (5 bases). Germline assignment: CDR1 MNHEY and CDR2 SMNVEV (reference sequence). The germline V and J ends were trimmed by 7 bases and 3 bases, with 15 bases remaining between them. CDR3 length: 14 residues. The chain's CDR3 is CASNPFGGDTEAFF. The CDR3 DNA reads TGTGCCAGCAATCCTTTCGGGGGAGACACTGAAGCTTTCTTT.

The chain is built from TRBV27 and TRBJ1-4, with no clear D. The germline V gene has CDR1 MNHEY and CDR2 SMNVEV (reference sequence). The ends were cut back, 8 bases at V and 7 bases at J, with 20 bases in the middle. This CDR3 contains 15 residues. The CDR3 DNA sequence: TGTGCCAGCGCGTCATGGGAGTCGGGAGGTGAAAAACTGTTTTTT. Its protein product is CASASWESGGEKLFF.

J is TRBJ2-1 and V is TRBV10-3; 11 positions agree with TRBD2. Germline CDR1 ENHRY, CDR2 SYGVKD. The CDR3 is made up of 15 amino acids. V lost 5 bases and J lost 2; bases outside the gene matches: 2. In DNA, the CDR3 is TGTGCCATCAGTATGGGACTAGCGGCCTACAATGAGCAGTTCTTC. Protein product: CAISMGLAAYNEQFF.

The rearrangement uses TRBV5-4 and TRBJ2-2, with D unresolved. The ends were cut back, 3 bases at V and 6 bases at J, with 9 bases in the middle. The CDR3 has 13 residues. The germline V gene encodes CDR1 SGHNT and CDR2 YYREEE (reference sequence). CDR3 loop: CASSSQSSGELFF. The CDR3 nucleotides are TGTGCCAGCAGCTCCCAGTCGTCCGGGGAGCTGTTTTTT.

The V call is TRBV7-9, the J call TRBJ1-6; D is uncertain. The CDR3 is made up of 14 amino acids. Germline CDR1 reads SEHNR; CDR2 reads FQNEAQ (reference sequence). The V and J ends lost 3 bases and 8 bases respectively, with 11 bases between them. The CDR3 DNA follows: TGTGCCAGCAGCTTGCGATACGGGGATTCACCCCTCCACTTT. It translates to CASSLRYGDSPLHF.

V and J are TRBV20-1 and TRBJ1-2; no firm D call. V shed 6 bases and J shed 5 bases, with 10 bases lying between them. This CDR3 comprises 11 residues. Looked up from germline, CDR1 is DFQATT and CDR2 is SNEGSKA (reference sequence). In nucleotides, the CDR3 is TGCAGTGCCCCCAACGGGTATGGCTACACCTTC. This translates into CSAPNGYGYTF.

The gene calls are TRBV19 and TRBJ1-2, with 10 nucleotides matching TRBD1. The V and J ends lost 4 bases and 5 bases, in that order; junction bases with no gene match: 4. The CDR3 has 14 amino acids. CDR1 LNHDA and CDR2 SQIVND come from the germline V gene (reference sequence). CDR3 sequence reads: CASSKDRGEYGYTF. The CDR3 DNA follows: TGTGCCAGTAGTAAGGACAGGGGGGAATATGGCTACACCTTC.

The rearrangement joins TRBV7-8 to TRBJ2-7; D is perhaps TRBD2 (7 bases). Germline CDR1 SGHVS, CDR2 FQNEAQ. V lost 6 bases, J lost 5 bases, and 17 bases lay in between. There are 14 residues in the CDR3. The CDR3 protein is CASSSLGGHHEQYF. The CDR3 region has the DNA TGTGCCAGCAGTTCCCTCGGGGGGCATCACGAGCAGTACTTC.

This clone was recorded only once. The gene calls are TRBV18 and TRBJ1-1; weak D call: TRBD1 (6 bases). From germline, CDR1 is KGHSH and CDR2 LQKENI. Trimming cost V 5 bases and J 8 bases, with 15 bases left between them. CDR3 size: 13 residues. The CDR3 coding sequence is TGTGCCAGCTCATTAAACGCGCAGGGGGAAGCTTTCTTT. Translating gives CASSLNAQGEAFF.

This chain uses TRBV21-1 with TRBJ2-1; TRBD2, the table's D call, was not compared with the DNA. TRBV21-1 corresponds to a pseudogene. The CDR3 contains 11 residues. For the CDR3, the DNA is TGTGCCAGCAGACCGGACAATGAGCAGTTCTTC. As protein: CASRPDNEQFF.

CDR3 DNA sequence: TGTGCCAGTAGTCTAGCGGGCTCTGGAAACACCATATATTTT. Residues: CASSLAGSGNTIYF. The chain recombines TRBV19 with TRBJ1-3; D remains ambiguous. V was clipped by 5 bases and J by 0 bases, with 8 bases between them. Germline loops: CDR1 LNHDA, CDR2 SQIVND (reference sequence). The CDR3 has 14 residues.

The J gene is TRBJ2-1, the V gene TRBV4-2; 8 nucleotides agree with TRBD2. The CDR3 totals 17 residues. Germline CDR1 reads LGHNA; CDR2 reads YNFKEQ. V was clipped by 0 bases and J by 3 bases; unmatched bases: 7. The CDR3 DNA is TGTGCCAGCAGCCAAGACGGCGGGGGGCCTTTCTACAATGAGCAGTTCTTC. Protein sequence: CASSQDGGGPFYNEQFF.

The V gene is TRBV7-9, the J gene TRBJ1-5, with TRBD1 as a possible D gene (6 bases). Germline CDR1 reads SEHNR; CDR2 reads FQNEAQ (reference sequence). Trimming left V 6 bases short and J 6 bases short, with 18 bases between. This CDR3 has 15 residues. The CDR3 here is CASSSTGQSVQPQHF. The CDR3 bases are TGTGCCAGCAGTTCTACTGGACAGTCCGTTCAGCCCCAGCATTTT. Based on the CDR3 plus reference TRBV7-9 and TRBJ1-5, the full variable domain is DTGVSQNPRHKITKRGQNVTFRCDPISEHNRLYWYRQTLGQGPEFLTYFQNEAQLEKSRLLSDRFSAERPKGSFSTLEIQRTEQGDSAMYLCASSSTGQSVQPQHFGDGTRLSIL.

This chain connects TRBV2 to TRBJ2-5, with D possibly being TRBD1 (6 bases). V was trimmed by 2 bases and J by 5 bases, leaving 9 bases between them. Germline assignment: CDR1 SNHLY and CDR2 FYNNEI. CDR3 length: 13 amino acids. CDR3 loop: CASSEQGSETQYF. CDR3 in DNA: TGTGCCAGCAGTGAACAGGGGTCCGAGACCCAGTACTTC.

This chain uses TRBV19 with TRBJ1-2; 10 positions match TRBD1. The J segment lost 8 bases and the V segment lost 8 bases, leaving 11 bases of the junction unmatched. The V gene's germline CDR1 is LNHDA and CDR2 SQIVND (reference sequence). The CDR3 has 14 residues. The CDR3 DNA sequence: TGTGCCAGTCGCTCGGGACAGGGGATTAGAGGCTACACCTTC. As protein: CASRSGQGIRGYTF.

The chain uses TRBV2 and TRBJ1-1; TRBD1 matches 8 bases. The V segment lost 7 bases and the J segment 11 bases; nucleotides outside the gene matches: 9. CDR1 is SNHLY and CDR2 is FYNNEI in the germline V gene. The CDR3 sequence is 12 residues long. CDR3 loop: CASTINRGSAFF. CDR3 DNA: TGTGCCAGCACTATTAACAGGGGGTCGGCTTTCTTT.

The chain carries TRBV4-1 and TRBJ2-3; D ambiguous. Germline lookup yields CDR1 MGHRA and CDR2 YSYEKL. Between the trimmed V and J ends, which lost 2 bases and 1 base, there was a span of 10 bases. The CDR3 spans 15 residues. CDR3 sequence: CASSQRSSRTDTQYF. CDR3 coding DNA: TGCGCCAGCAGCCAACGGAGTTCTCGCACAGATACGCAGTATTTT.

The chain is built from TRBV6-1 and TRBJ1-1, with D unresolved. Looked up from germline, CDR1 is MNHNS and CDR2 is SASEGT. V was clipped by 4 bases and J by 0 bases, with 15 bases between them. This CDR3 is 16 amino acids long. CDR3 region: CASSGGLSGMNTEAFF. CDR3 sequence (DNA): TGTGCCAGCAGTGGAGGGCTCAGTGGGATGAACACTGAAGCTTTCTTT.